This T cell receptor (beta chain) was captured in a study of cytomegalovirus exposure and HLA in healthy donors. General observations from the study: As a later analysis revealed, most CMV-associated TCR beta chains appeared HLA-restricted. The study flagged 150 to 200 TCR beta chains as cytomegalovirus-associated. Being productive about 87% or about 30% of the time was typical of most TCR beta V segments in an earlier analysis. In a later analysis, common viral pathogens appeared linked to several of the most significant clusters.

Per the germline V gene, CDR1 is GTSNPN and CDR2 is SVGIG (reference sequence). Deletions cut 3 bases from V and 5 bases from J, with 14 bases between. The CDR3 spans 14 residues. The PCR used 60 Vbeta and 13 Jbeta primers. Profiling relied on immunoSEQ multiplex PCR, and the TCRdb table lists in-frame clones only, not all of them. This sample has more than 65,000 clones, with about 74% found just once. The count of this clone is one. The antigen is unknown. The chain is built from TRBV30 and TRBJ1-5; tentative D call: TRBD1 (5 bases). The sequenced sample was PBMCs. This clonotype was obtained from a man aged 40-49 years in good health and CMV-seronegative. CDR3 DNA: TGTGCCTGGAGGGGGGAGGGAAATTATCAGCCCCAGCATTTT. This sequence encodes CAWRGEGNYQPQHF.